A selection of T cell receptor beta chains follows, all from one sample in a study of blood T cell repertoires in COVID-19. Data came from immunoSEQ multiplex PCR; TCRdb stores just in-frame clones and leaves some out. The table has a few hundred thousand clones, roughly 90% seen once. Sequencing was done on a sample of peripheral blood. These TCRs come from a woman aged 25-40 years with COVID-19, enrolled during active disease. Both conserved end residues are part of each CDR3. The order of the fields is V gene, J gene, CDR3 protein.

TRBV5-1	TRBJ2-2	CASSEPGLAGGDTGELFF
TRBV5-1	TRBJ2-1	CASRRGLAVYNEQFF
TRBV28	TRBJ2-5	CASSFIGEETQYF
TRBV7-2	TRBJ2-3	CASSPQDGGTDTQYF
TRBV7-2	TRBJ2-1	CASRLAGGNEQFF
TRBV25-1	TRBJ1-1	CASSLTGNTEAFF
TRBV6-5	TRBJ2-7	CASKGTAHPYEQYF
TRBV5-6	TRBJ1-6	CASSTWDRGEVAPLHF
TRBV7-2	TRBJ2-2	CASSLRTGRTGELFF
TRBV11-3	TRBJ2-3	CASSKGVPDTQYF
TRBV6-5	TRBJ2-3	CASSYSFSAGDTQYF
TRBV4-3	TRBJ2-1	CASSQEAVKLTTVSEQFF
TRBV7-9	TRBJ1-1	CASSLVQQAGSMNTEAFF
TRBV11-2	TRBJ2-3	CASSFGTSGRGSDTQYF
TRBV2	TRBJ2-1	CASSEMTPPEQFF
TRBV10-1	TRBJ2-7	CASSRQGYEQYF
TRBV2	TRBJ1-1	CASKGTATMNTEAFF
TRBV19	TRBJ1-2	CASRGPTGNNGYTF
TRBV7-9	TRBJ2-5	CASSPGRSTDPPETQYF
TRBV5-6	TRBJ2-1	CASSAGQGADEQFF
TRBV28	TRBJ2-5	CASSGTPRQETQYF
TRBV19	TRBJ2-2	CASSRQTGGGELFF
TRBV6-2/TRBV6-3	TRBJ1-5	CASSYSTGLGQPQHF
TRBV7-2	TRBJ2-7	CASSLDWATSSYEQYF
TRBV7-9	TRBJ1-3	CASSPPGGNTIYF
TRBV7-9	TRBJ1-4	CASSLARIGGKLFF
TRBV18	TRBJ2-3	CASSPMGPTDTQYF
TRBV5-1	TRBJ2-6	CASSFQQQGPTGANVLTF
TRBV5-1	TRBJ2-1	CASSKEGSYNEQFF
TRBV19	TRBJ1-1	CASSIFLGQPEAFF
TRBV9	TRBJ2-5	CASSPLSNRGPETQYF
TRBV7-2	TRBJ1-2	CASSQGQYNYGYTF
TRBV5-6	TRBJ1-5	CASSYGTGDQPQHF
TRBV24-1	TRBJ1-2	CATSEFGTAGYTF
TRBV20-1	TRBJ2-4	CSASPEREKNIQYF
TRBV30	TRBJ1-2	CAWRRTGGDYGYTF
TRBV10-1	TRBJ1-3	CASSSGAGNTIYF
TRBV9	TRBJ1-2	CASSRGGREEGYTF
TRBV6-2/TRBV6-3	TRBJ2-5	CASSSRDFGVETQYF
TRBV3-1/TRBV3-2	TRBJ1-6	CASSQDQGLWTPLHF
TRBV19	TRBJ1-6	CASSQRGLSSPLHF
TRBV5-6	TRBJ1-2	CASSLGNDYYGYTF
TRBV3-1/TRBV3-2	TRBJ2-7	CASSQRAASLHEQYF
TRBV4-3	TRBJ2-1	CASSPNMRDPSSYNEQFF
TRBV7-9	TRBJ2-3	CASTVLREGGDTQYF
TRBV5-1	TRBJ2-7	CASSLALTLGNRAYEQYF
TRBV11-2	TRBJ2-1	CASSINRLADPYNEQFF